The source of this T cell receptor beta chain is a study of blood T cell repertoires in COVID-19. Study context: Samples of COVID-19 (acute and convalescent) were obtained from the United States, Italy and Spain. In each case, the material was cDNA or gDNA derived from T cells, B-cell-depleted T cells, or PBMCs.

This clone was observed a single time. Here immunoSEQ multiplex PCR was the method, and the copy in TCRdb shows in-frame clones only, minus some. This table has 250,000 to 350,000 clones, approximately 87% appearing once. J gave up 0 bases and V 5 bases, and 0 bases lay outside the gene matches. The germline V gene has CDR1 LGHDT and CDR2 YNNKEL (reference sequence). The CDR3 length is 14 residues. Followed longitudinally, the Seattle patients had been enrolled during active infection. This chain uses TRBV3-1 (or the pseudogene TRBV3-2) with TRBJ1-4; 7 bases agree with TRBD1. Sequenced input: peripheral blood. The receptor was derived from a woman aged 25 to 39 with COVID-19, enrolled during active disease. CDR3 sequence reads: CASSGQATNEKLFF. The CDR3 DNA sequence: TGTGCCAGCAGCGGACAGGCAACTAATGAAAAACTGTTTTTT.